This TCR beta chain was recovered during a study of blood T cell repertoires in COVID-19. The CDR3 extends over 14 amino acids. CDR1 is SGHRS, CDR2 YFSETQ, per germline. Trimming cost V 4 bases and J 5 bases; bases outside gene matches: 7. Repertoires were generated with immunoSEQ multiplex PCR, while TCRdb's copy carries only in-frame clones and drops some. The sample contains some 250,000 clones, 65% to 85% of which appear only once. Sample: peripheral blood. The chain has TRBV5-1 and TRBJ2-7; TRBD1 aligns across 9 bases. The sequence was collected from a man older than 75 with acute or convalescent COVID-19. The CDR3 DNA reads TGCGCCAGCAGCGGAGGGACAGGGTTGGACGAGCAGTACTTC. Protein product: CASSGGTGLDEQYF.